This T cell receptor beta chain was sequenced in a study of neurological immune-mediated disorders. MiXCR, applied by TCRdb to the 5' RACE reads, yields one record per CDR3 protein. The profile shows under 70,000 distinct CDR3 sequences, roughly 3.5% of them singletons. Study results and limitations: Multiple sclerosis, the disease with the least TCR clonal expansion, fell below healthy controls, whereas HTLV-1-associated myelopathy showed the most.

A few counts support this clonotype. The antigen is not known. Looked up from germline, CDR1 is MNHEY and CDR2 is SVGAGI. The CDR3 contains 15 residues. With 6 bases removed from V and 0 bases from J, the gap between germline ends came to 12 bases. This chain connects TRBV6-5 to TRBJ1-3; no definite D call. The sample comprised PBMCs. The TCR comes from a woman between 55 and 75 years old with multiple sclerosis. The CDR3 loop reads CASRLDIGSGNTIYF. CDR3 coding DNA: TGTGCCAGCAGACTCGACATCGGCTCTGGAAACACCATATATTTT.